Shown below are 28 T cell receptor beta chains from a single sample sequenced in a study of blood T cells in healthy people across ages (dated by TCRdb to between 2015 and 2016). Library generation was performed with 5' RACE. A second PCR of roughly 7 to 11 cycles was performed with a sample-barcoded 5' primer and a J-beta primer mix. TCRdb ran its own pipeline on the public reads, namely fastp trimming at Q25 and MiXCR clone calling, and kept in-frame beta chains. CDR3 protein duplicates are merged, each entry listing the most common genes and DNA. The sample has some 1,800,000 distinct CDR3 sequences on record, about two fifths of them singletons. The ten largest clones capture more than 20% of the sample. Source material: blood. These TCRs come from a human donor in good health.

The chain carries TRBV20-1 and TRBJ1-1; D gene ambiguous. The CDR3 loop spans 11 amino acids. Trimming shortened V by 2 bases and J by 4 bases, and 5 bases separated the two germline ends. CDR1 DFQATT and CDR2 SNEGSKA come from the germline V gene (reference sequence). The CDR3 is CSARWSTEAFF. DNA of the CDR3: TGCAGTGCTAGATGGAGCACTGAAGCTTTCTTT.

V and J are TRBV4-3 and TRBJ1-4; D is uncertain. CDR3 size: 15 residues. Between the trimmed V and J ends, which lost 0 bases and 5 bases, there was a span of 10 bases. Germline CDR1 LGHNA, CDR2 YSLEER. This CDR3 reads CASSQEGLVNEKLFF. DNA for the CDR3: TGCGCCAGCAGCCAAGAAGGATTAGTAAATGAAAAACTGTTTTTT.

This clonotype occurred many times. The V gene is TRBV15, the J gene TRBJ2-3; D possibly corresponds to TRBD2 (6 bases). CDR1 and CDR2 from the germline V gene are LNHNV and YYDKDF (reference sequence). This CDR3 has 15 residues. V gave up 0 bases and J gave up 0 bases, with 7 bases separating them. The CDR3 coding sequence is TGTGCCACCAGCAGAGAGGCGGGGAGCACAGATACGCAGTATTTT. Translation gives CATSREAGSTDTQYF.

This clonotype has only a few counts. The chain combines TRBV28 with TRBJ1-6; D remains unclear. The V gene's germline CDR1 is MDHEN and CDR2 SYDVKM. This CDR3 is built from 14 residues. Trimming pared 5 bases from V and 4 bases from J, leaving 9 bases between. In DNA form, the CDR3 reads TGTGCCAGCAGTCCAGCGAGTTATAATTCACCCCTCCACTTT. Residues: CASSPASYNSPLHF.

This clonotype has more than one count but fewer than ten. CDR3 sequence reads: CASSLVLGQKHAKNIQYF. The DNA of the CDR3 is TGTGCCAGCAGCTTAGTCCTAGGACAGAAACACGCCAAAAACATTCAGTACTTC. The chain combines TRBV7-8 with TRBJ2-4; weak D call: TRBD1 (6 bases). Trimming pared 1 base from V and 1 base from J, leaving 17 bases between. The CDR3 runs to 18 residues. Germline CDR1 SGHVS, CDR2 FQNEAQ.

CDR3 sequence reads: CASSPNFGGAGGRADTQYF. As DNA, the CDR3 is TGCGCCAGCAGCCCCAACTTCGGGGGAGCGGGGGGGCGAGCAGATACGCAGTATTTT. The chain uses TRBV5-1 and TRBJ2-3; 10 nucleotides agree with TRBD2. V lost 4 bases and J lost 4; bases outside the gene matches: 18. The CDR3 consists of 19 residues. Per the germline V gene, CDR1 is SGHRS and CDR2 is YFSETQ.

This chain connects TRBV7-6 to TRBJ1-4; TRBD1 is a possible D gene (5 bases). Germline V CDR1 and CDR2: SGHVS, FNYEAQ. V was trimmed by 2 bases and J by 11 bases, leaving 15 bases between them. The length of the CDR3 is 14 residues. The CDR3 nucleotides read TGTGCCAGCAGCTTAATGGGGGGGGATTTGAAACTGTTTTTT. This gives the protein CASSLMGGDLKLFF.

The table lists this clonotype with a few counts. This chain joins TRBV4-3 and TRBJ2-3, with TRBD2 identical over 8 bases. J was trimmed by 5 bases and V by 0 bases; bases with no gene match: 7. CDR3 length: 16 amino acids. CDR1 and CDR2 from the germline V gene are LGHNA and YSLEER. The CDR3 DNA follows: TGCGCCAGCAGCCAAGATGGCGGGGGGCCTGGAGATACGCAGTATTTT. Its translation is CASSQDGGGPGDTQYF.

This clonotype has a handful of counts. The genes are TRBV7-3 and TRBJ1-6, with a tentative D call TRBD1 (6 bases). V shed 1 base and J shed 6 bases, with 10 bases lying between them. This CDR3 has 15 residues. The V gene's germline CDR1 is SGHTA and CDR2 FQGTGA. The CDR3 is CASSLRPQGNSPLHF. CDR3 nucleotides: TGTGCCAGCAGCTTAAGACCACAGGGTAATTCACCCCTCCACTTT.

The chain has TRBV5-6 and TRBJ1-1; TRBD1 is a possible D gene (6 bases). This CDR3 is 15 amino acids long. From germline, CDR1 is SGHDT and CDR2 YYEEEE. The ends were cut back, 3 bases at V and 3 bases at J, with 15 bases in the middle. The CDR3 nucleotides are TGTGCCAGCAGCTGGGATCAGGGGAGTTACACTGAAGCTTTCTTT. Translating gives CASSWDQGSYTEAFF.

The gene calls are TRBV2 and TRBJ2-3; no clear D. The V gene lost 6 bases and the J gene lost 11 bases, with 12 bases spanning the gap. Germline CDR1 and CDR2: SNHLY and FYNNEI. This CDR3 has 11 amino acids. The CDR3 bases are TGTGCCAGCAGCGACTCGATACTGCAGTATTTT. It is translated as CASSDSILQYF.

The CDR3 here is CASSFRGNHEQYF. DNA of the CDR3: TGTGCCAGCAGCTTTCGGGGTAACCACGAGCAGTACTTC. V and J are TRBV5-6 and TRBJ2-7; the D gene is possibly TRBD2 (5 bases). The CDR3 has 13 residues. CDR1 is SGHDT and CDR2 is YYEEEE in the germline V gene. The V gene lost 2 bases and the J gene lost 5 bases, with 11 bases spanning the gap.

This chain joins TRBV12-3 or TRBV12-4 and TRBJ2-2; D gene ambiguous. V lost 11 bases to trimming and J lost 7 bases, with 17 bases between them. This CDR3 spans 13 amino acids. The CDR3 sequence: CAGQPLRSGELFF. CDR3 coding DNA: TGTGCCGGCCAACCCTTAAGAAGCGGGGAGCTGTTTTTT.

As to this clonotype: The junction and the germline gene differ at one end; a read error may be behind it. This chain uses TRBV27 with TRBJ2-1; D is perhaps TRBD1 (5 bases). This CDR3 comprises 14 residues. The germline V gene encodes CDR1 MNHEY and CDR2 SMNVEV (reference sequence). The CDR3 here is CVSSQGTSYNEQFF. The CDR3 nucleotides are TGTGTCAGCAGCCAGGGTACCTCCTACAATGAGCAGTTCTTC.

This clonotype came up many times. The chain carries TRBV29-1 and TRBJ2-7; TRBD1 matches at 12 bases. V shed 6 bases and J 5 bases; nucleotides not matched to a gene: 11. Germline CDR1 and CDR2: SQVTM and ANQGSEA. This CDR3 region has 15 residues. The CDR3 spells CSVRATGQGADEQYF. CDR3 nucleotide sequence: TGCAGCGTAAGAGCTACGGGACAGGGGGCAGACGAGCAGTACTTC.

Comment on this clonotype: A clone one base away is much larger, so this may be a read error. This chain connects TRBV12-5 to TRBJ2-7; maybe TRBD2 (5 bases). Germline values: CDR1 LGHNT, CDR2 FRNRAP. The CDR3 runs 15 residues. The DNA for the CDR3 is TGTGCTAGTGGTTCGGACGTACGGGAACCAGAGACCCAGGACTTC. Amino acids: CASGSDVREPETQDF.

V is TRBV6-6 and J is TRBJ2-7, with D maybe TRBD1 (6 bases). Germline V gene sequence: CDR1 MNHNY, CDR2 SVGAGI (reference sequence). Trimming took 2 bases from V and 0 from J, leaving 17 bases between them. The CDR3 has 17 residues. CDR3 loop: CASSYLLGDTISYEQYF. The CDR3 DNA follows: TGTGCCAGCAGTTACCTACTGGGGGACACCATCTCCTACGAGCAGTACTTC.

The table lists this clonotype with a few counts. V is TRBV12-3 or TRBV12-4 and J is TRBJ1-1; no firm D call. V lost 3 bases to trimming and J lost 10 bases, with 9 bases between them. This CDR3 region has 11 residues. This CDR3 is CASSFAGVAFF. The DNA for the CDR3 is TGTGCCAGCAGTTTTGCCGGGGTAGCTTTCTTT.

This clonotype was found a few times. The rearrangement joins TRBV15 to TRBJ1-4, with 9 positions matching TRBD1. The V segment lost 5 bases and the J segment 8 bases; nucleotides outside the gene matches: 15. The CDR3 sequence is 17 residues long. Germline CDR1 reads LNHNV; CDR2 reads YYDKDF (reference sequence). The DNA for the CDR3 is TGTGCCACCAGCCCCCGGGACAGGGAAAGGATCGACGAAAAACTGTTTTTT. It is translated as CATSPRDRERIDEKLFF.

The chain combines TRBV7-3 with TRBJ1-2; D gene ambiguous. Germline V gives CDR1 SGHTA, CDR2 FQGTGA. The CDR3 is 15 amino acids. Trimming removed 5 bases from V and 6 bases from J, with 19 bases in between. The CDR3 bases are TGTGCCAGCAGCCCGGGGAGGGCCCGAATCAATGGCTACACCTTC. This sequence encodes CASSPGRARINGYTF.

V and J are TRBV6-1 and TRBJ2-6; either TRBD1 or TRBD2 may supply D (6 bases each). The CDR3 has 19 amino acids. The germline V and J ends were trimmed by 7 bases and 2 bases, with 24 bases remaining between them. Germline CDR1 and CDR2: MNHNS and SASEGT. Here the CDR3 reads CASTLGGGRHRAGANVLTF. DNA of the CDR3: TGTGCCAGCACTCTCGGGGGAGGACGACACAGGGCTGGGGCCAACGTCCTGACTTTC.

This clonotype was observed once. Germline and junction disagree at one end, which may indicate a read error. The rearrangement links TRBV15 to TRBJ2-7, with D maybe TRBD2 (6 bases). Germline CDR1 and CDR2: LNHNV and YYDKDF (reference sequence). The CDR3 has 15 amino acids. The CDR3 DNA reads TGTGCCGCCAGCAGAGCGAGGGGACTGGTCGACGAGCAGTACTTC. This codes for CAASRARGLVDEQYF.

The CDR3 DNA follows: TGTGCCAGCGGGCGGGGAAGGGATACGCAGTATTTT. Residues: CASGRGRDTQYF. The chain is built from TRBV7-9 and TRBJ2-3; the D gene is possibly TRBD2 (6 bases). Germline V lookup: CDR1 SEHNR, CDR2 FQNEAQ (reference sequence). This CDR3 has 12 residues. V lost 8 bases and J lost 6, with 12 bases in between.

This clonotype was seen a handful of times. The V call is TRBV4-3, the J call TRBJ2-7; 9 bases agree with TRBD1. Germline trimming cut 1 base from V and 5 bases from J; bases unmatched to any gene: 6. Per the germline V gene, CDR1 is LGHNA and CDR2 is YSLEER. This CDR3 is built from 15 residues. For the CDR3, the DNA is TGCGCCAGCAGCCAAGTTTCGGGGACAGGGAACGAGCAGTACTTC. It translates to CASSQVSGTGNEQYF.

The rearrangement links TRBV7-2 to TRBJ2-3; D unclear. Germline V gene sequence: CDR1 SGHTA, CDR2 FQGNSA. The CDR3 runs 13 residues. V lost 2 bases and J lost 2, with 5 bases in between. The CDR3 loop is CASSLQTTDTQYF. CDR3 sequence (DNA): TGTGCCAGCAGCTTACAGACCACAGATACGCAGTATTTT.

This clonotype was picked up many times. This chain uses TRBV29-1 with TRBJ2-7; maybe TRBD2 (6 bases). The V and J ends lost 4 bases and 3 bases respectively, with 10 bases between them. This CDR3 has 12 amino acids. The germline gives CDR1 SQVTM, CDR2 ANQGSEA. The CDR3 DNA follows: TGCAGCGTTGTGCCGGGGGACTACGAGCAGTACTTC. Its protein product is CSVVPGDYEQYF.

The V gene is TRBV4-1, the J gene TRBJ1-6; D uncertain. The CDR3 is 15 amino acids. Germline CDR1 reads MGHRA; CDR2 reads YSYEKL. V gave up 0 bases and J gave up 9 bases, with 12 bases separating them. The CDR3 loop reads CASSQENSAFSPLHF. The CDR3 DNA is TGCGCCAGCAGCCAAGAGAACTCCGCCTTTTCACCCCTCCACTTT.

V gene TRBV6-5 combines with J gene TRBJ1-1; D is ambiguous. The CDR3 is made up of 13 amino acids. V was pared by 2 bases and J by 4 bases, with 8 bases between. CDR1 is MNHEY, CDR2 SVGAGI, per germline. CDR3 coding DNA: TGTGCCAGCAGTTACGGGAAGAGCACTGAAGCTTTCTTT. As protein: CASSYGKSTEAFF.